This T cell receptor beta chain is drawn from a study of T cells in Graves' hyperthyroidism and ophthalmopathy (dated by TCRdb to the late 2010s). The study in broad terms: Peripheral blood was sampled at the time of initial diagnosis, prior to any treatment. Whether ophthalmopathy could be predicted prospectively was tested in an independent validation cohort made up of under 20 hyperthyroidism patients plus 17 patients who later progressed to ophthalmopathy. After sampling, hyperthyroidism patients received methimazole starting at 30 mg daily, and ophthalmopathy patients received high-dose intravenous methylprednisolone. To identify TCR V-J signatures that set the groups apart, the researchers used a discovery cohort of 100 patients, made up of approximately 43 with Graves' ophthalmopathy and about 59 with stable Graves' hyperthyroidism. The approximately 100 discovery patients were divided at random into training and test sets in a 7:3 ratio. The paper reports TCR Vbeta CDR3 sequencing of some 140 peripheral blood samples: approximately 41 ophthalmopathy, roughly 80 hyperthyroidism and approximately 17 progressor patients. In addition, the study compared T-cell repertoires in thyroid tissue and in blood from a handful of Graves' hyperthyroidism patients.

What the authors observed across the whole study: Most expanded thyroid clonotypes (frequency above 0.001) were also detected in blood, a finding suggesting that blood repertoires may reflect thyroid immune responses. Ophthalmopathy was separated from stable hyperthyroidism by a 13 V-J signature model, with over 85% sensitivity and just over 81% specificity obtained in cross-validation and 80%/75% obtained in testing. In validation, the model predicted progression to ophthalmopathy with 55% to 71% sensitivity and about 72% specificity, a median of 6.5 months before onset. Sample size was not statistically predetermined, and blinding of investigators to group allocation was not performed.

Amplification of TCR beta CDR3 regions was carried out from RNA transcripts. The first round of RT-PCR for the TCR CDR3 was performed with the HTBI primer set and the Qiagen OneStep RT-PCR kit. The libraries were constructed in a second round of multiplex PCR and then size-selected and purified. The libraries were sequenced on an Illumina HiSeq2000 using paired-end 100 bp reads. The paper's data handling went like this. SOAPnuke was used to process the raw data, throwing out any read that contained adapters or uncalled bases, had a mean Phred below 15, or lacked an exact constant-primer or identifier match. High-quality paired reads were merged using COPE v1.2.5, and each unique nucleotide sequence was defined as a clonotype. Clonotypes were aligned to IMGT TRBV, TRBD and TRBJ reference segments using MiTCR v1.1. Only V-J combinations with frequency above 0.0001, covering about 99% of repertoires, were analysed. A TCS score was defined as the ratio between F50 (clonal expansion) and ExV (chaos), using BLOSUM62-based TCRdist between CDR3 peptides within each V-J. Welch's t-statistics and random forest reduced 450 to 600 V-J features to about 13, which were used in a naive Bayes classifier (R e1071). The Morisita-Horn index was used to measure how similar the thyroid and blood repertoires were. TCRdb applied fastp at Q25 and MiXCR to the public reads, then kept only in-frame beta chains. Records with the same CDR3 protein are collapsed into one entry carrying the most frequent genes and DNA. The V and J calls here are based on TCRdb, not the publication. Within this sample are 750,000 to 900,000 distinct CDR3 sequences, with 38% of them counted one time only. The ten largest clones add up to 8% to 9% of the sample.

Including the terminal cysteine and phenylalanine, the CDR3 comprises 10 residues. CDR3 DNA is the only sequence kept; it has 30 bases, read in frame from the first base. At the junction V is shortened by 11 bases and J by 7 bases; bases outside the gene matches: 0. Based on the germline V gene (reference sequence), the CDR1 and CDR2 sequences are LNHDA and SQIVND. Notes on this clonotype: What antigen it recognizes has not been identified. No much larger clone is present one base from it, and per-base qualities are unavailable.

Stable Graves' hyperthyroidism was defined as the absence of progression to ophthalmopathy over 18 months of follow-up. The hyperthyroidism patients were between 18 and 65 years old and newly diagnosed, with a disease duration of less than 2 months. Any patient with an uncontrolled infection, another autoimmune disease, pregnancy or lactation was excluded. Clinical symptoms, serum thyroxine and TRAb, thyroid ultrasound, and orbital computed tomography formed the basis for the diagnoses. PBMCs were isolated from about 9.2 ml of fresh peripheral blood by Ficoll-Paque density gradient centrifugation. Trizol reagent was used to extract total RNA, and RNA quality was then checked on an Agilent 2100 Bioanalyzer.

What was sequenced was blood. This TCR derives from a young man with Graves' hyperthyroidism. The sequence joins TRBV19 to TRBJ1-3; 9 middle bases align to TRBD1. Read as DNA, the sequence is TGTGCCGGGACAGGGAACACCATATATTTT. Translated, this gives CAGTGNTIYF.